This is a list of T cell receptor beta chains from one sample in a study of T cells after yellow fever vaccination. MiXCR, applied by TCRdb to the 5' RACE reads, yields one record per CDR3 protein. The sample yields about 350,000 distinct CDR3 sequences, 11% seen once. Sequencing was performed on PBMCs, taken on the day of the first yellow fever vaccination. The receptors shown here come from a man between 18 and 29 years old who received the YFV17D yellow fever vaccine. Each CDR3 is given with its conserved first and last residue. D genes are given only for firm matches. Only part of the rows carry a size: once, few, many, or a class if the clone is expanded.

d_call j_call clone_size v_call cdr3_aa cdr3_nt
TRBD1 TRBJ2-3 - TRBV5-1 CASGGRDRVKDTQYF TGCGCCAGCGGGGGCCGGGACAGGGTGAAAGATACGCAGTATTTT
- TRBJ2-5 few TRBV5-4 CASSWVGGSETQYF TGTGCCAGCAGCTGGGTGGGGGGCTCGGAGACCCAGTACTTC
- TRBJ2-1 once TRBV6-2/TRBV6-3 CASSSRDGRNEQFF TGTGCCAGCAGTTCCCGGGACGGACGCAATGAGCAGTTCTTC
- TRBJ1-1 many TRBV5-1 CASSRNRQVNTEAFF TGCGCCAGCAGTCGTAACCGACAGGTTAACACTGAAGCTTTCTTT
- TRBJ2-6 - TRBV7-2 CASRLGGDGANVLTF TGTGCCAGCAGGTTAGGGGGAGATGGGGCCAACGTCCTGACTTTC
- TRBJ1-1 - TRBV20-1 CSARPDSSTEAFF TGCAGTGCTAGACCTGACAGCTCCACTGAAGCTTTCTTT
- TRBJ1-2 many TRBV5-1 CASSFPTGDGYTF TGCGCCAGCAGCTTTCCCACGGGAGATGGCTACACCTTC
TRBD2 TRBJ2-1 few TRBV6-5 CASSSLAGSTYNEQFF TGTGCCAGCAGTTCTTTAGCGGGGTCTACCTACAATGAGCAGTTCTTC
- TRBJ2-5 few TRBV7-2 CASIPGGWETQYF TGTGCCAGCATCCCAGGCGGGTGGGAGACCCAGTACTTC
- TRBJ1-2 few TRBV5-1 CASSFEGDYGYTF TGCGCCAGCAGCTTCGAGGGCGACTATGGCTACACCTTC
- TRBJ2-4 many TRBV5-1 CASSPTVAKNIQYF TGCGCCAGCAGTCCTACGGTAGCCAAAAACATTCAGTACTTC
TRBD1 TRBJ1-5 - TRBV4-3 CASSQDGSGGGNQPQHF TGCGCCAGCAGCCAAGATGGGTCAGGGGGGGGAAATCAGCCCCAGCATTTT
- TRBJ1-1 few TRBV5-6 CASSLWEGTEAFF TGTGCCAGCAGCTTGTGGGAGGGCACTGAAGCTTTCTTT
TRBD1 TRBJ1-2 few TRBV6-2/TRBV6-3 CASSYSTRATGQVDPNGYTF TGTGCCAGCAGTTACTCAACGCGGGCGACCGGACAGGTCGACCCTAATGGCTACACCTTC
TRBD2 TRBJ2-5 many TRBV4-3 CASSQDWSGGATETQYF TGCGCCAGCAGCCAAGATTGGAGCGGGGGGGCCACAGAGACCCAGTACTTC
- TRBJ1-5 - TRBV6-1 CASSPLSRKHQPQHF TGTGCCAGCAGTCCCCTGAGTCGTAAACATCAGCCCCAGCATTTT
TRBD1 TRBJ1-4 - TRBV4-1 CASSPTGEHEKLFF TGCGCCAGCAGCCCTACAGGGGAACATGAAAAACTGTTTTTT
- TRBJ1-2 few TRBV6-5 CASSYRDRISYGYTF TGTGCCAGCAGTTATCGAGACAGGATCTCCTATGGCTACACCTTC
- TRBJ1-3 few TRBV18 CASSPLGNSGNTIYF TGTGCCAGCTCACCACTCGGGAACTCTGGAAACACCATATATTTT
- TRBJ2-1 - TRBV12-3/TRBV12-4 CASSPGTSNPYNEQFF TGTGCCAGCAGTCCCGGGACATCGAATCCCTACAATGAGCAGTTCTTC
TRBD1 TRBJ2-7 few TRBV10-3 CAINPQGAVNEQYF TGTGCCATCAATCCACAGGGGGCCGTGAACGAGCAGTACTTC
- TRBJ1-4 - TRBV3-1 CASSQDRASFNEKLFF TGTGCCAGCAGCCAAGACAGGGCGTCCTTTAATGAAAAACTGTTTTTT
- TRBJ1-2 few TRBV5-1 CASSLAGEGNYGYTF TGCGCCAGCAGCTTGGCAGGAGAGGGAAACTATGGCTACACCTTC
- TRBJ2-5 - TRBV28 CASTTSGLGTQYF TGTGCCAGCACCACATCAGGGTTAGGGACCCAGTACTTC
- TRBJ1-4 many TRBV27 CASSFKSATNEKLFF TGTGCCAGCAGTTTTAAGAGTGCAACTAATGAAAAACTGTTTTTT
- TRBJ2-1 few TRBV4-2 CASSFTTSSYNEQFF TGTGCCAGCAGCTTCACAACTAGCTCCTACAATGAGCAGTTCTTC
- TRBJ2-3 - TRBV19 CASSIGRDTQYF TGTGCCAGTAGTATTGGCAGAGATACGCAGTATTTT
- TRBJ1-4 few TRBV4-2 CASSQEGPSVWGNEKLFF TGTGCCAGCAGCCAAGAAGGACCATCGGTGTGGGGTAATGAAAAACTGTTTTTT
- TRBJ1-3 few TRBV3-1 CASSGHSGNTIYF TGTGCCAGCAGCGGCCACTCTGGAAACACCATATATTTT
TRBD1 TRBJ2-2 few TRBV5-1 CASSLLAGGVTGELFF TGCGCCAGCAGCTTGTTGGCAGGGGGCGTCACCGGGGAGCTGTTTTTT
- TRBJ2-1 few TRBV25-1 CASSESGAGGNEQFF TGTGCCAGCAGTGAAAGTGGGGCTGGGGGCAATGAGCAGTTCTTC
- TRBJ2-7 few TRBV11-2 CASSLVVGSTYEQYF TGTGCCAGCAGCTTAGTGGTTGGCTCCACCTACGAGCAGTACTTC
TRBD2 TRBJ2-3 - TRBV7-2 CASSLVNSGGSDTQYF TGTGCCAGCAGCTTAGTCAATAGCGGGGGGTCAGATACGCAGTATTTT
- TRBJ1-2 many TRBV4-1 CASSQALNYGYTF TGCGCCAGCAGCCAAGCACTTAACTATGGCTACACCTTC
- TRBJ1-5 - TRBV20-1 CSAVEGGWNQPQHF TGCAGTGCTGTCGAGGGTGGTTGGAATCAGCCCCAGCATTTT
- TRBJ2-2 few TRBV9 CASSVASVTGELFF TGTGCCAGCAGCGTAGCCAGCGTCACCGGGGAGCTGTTTTTT
TRBD1 TRBJ1-6 few TRBV20-1 CSAKEGADPYNSPLHF TGCAGTGCTAAGGAGGGGGCCGACCCCTATAATTCACCCCTCCACTTT
- TRBJ1-6 few TRBV7-8 CASSPTEYSPLHF TGTGCCAGCAGCCCGACTGAGTACTCACCCCTCCACTTT
- TRBJ1-1 few TRBV20-1 CSARDKSNTEAFF TGCAGTGCTAGAGATAAAAGTAACACTGAAGCTTTCTTT
- TRBJ2-5 many TRBV11-2 CASSLRALGQSETQYF TGTGCCAGCAGCTTAAGAGCCCTCGGACAATCGGAGACCCAGTACTTC
- TRBJ1-2 few TRBV29-1 CSVDVTAYGYTF TGCAGCGTTGATGTGACAGCCTATGGCTACACCTTC
- TRBJ2-6 - TRBV18 CASSPYGGGSGANVLTF TGTGCCAGCTCACCCTACGGGGGCGGCTCTGGGGCCAACGTCCTGACTTTC